This TCR beta chain derives from a study of spatial heterogeneity in lung cancer. Study context: Detection consistently yielded more beta chains than alpha chains. Study-wide results and caveats: Ubiquitous expanded tumor TCRs surfaced in blood more at resection than they did at follow-up.

TCR cDNA molecules each had a unique molecular identifier. Each CDR3 protein gets one entry after TCRdb re-called the 5' RACE reads with MiXCR. The sample records about 47,000 distinct CDR3 sequences, about 11% being singletons. Time point reported: sample taken at primary tumor resection. Whole RNA, which was extracted from tumor, nontumor lung tissue or frozen PBMC, was sequenced without any cell sorting. The donor population consisted of more than 55 patients with untreated, early-stage non-small cell lung cancer. As for this clonotype: The antigen remains undetermined.

Germline V gene lookup returns CDR1 DFQATT and CDR2 SNEGSKA (reference sequence). The CDR3 runs to 14 residues. The V end lost 2 bases, the J end lost 9 bases, and 14 bases lay between the germline ends. Sequenced material: PBMCs, taken at surgery. The sequence was obtained from a female donor with early-stage non-small cell lung cancer. V is TRBV20-1 and J is TRBJ1-6; D is unclear. CDR3: CSARIGRPGSPLHF. As DNA, the CDR3 is TGCAGTGCTAGAATCGGCCGGCCGGGTTCACCCCTCCACTTT.